The T cell receptor (beta chain) under discussion was sequenced for a study of T cells in Graves' hyperthyroidism and ophthalmopathy. Looked up from germline, CDR1 is ENHRY and CDR2 is SYGVKD. The V gene end was trimmed by 9 bases and the J gene end by 6 bases; junction bases not matched to a gene: 10. The CDR3 has 13 amino acids. Template material for amplifying TCR beta CDR3 regions consisted of RNA transcripts. RT-PCR in the first round (using the HTBI primer set) targeted the TCR CDR3. Using its own MiXCR run on the multiplex PCR reads, TCRdb lists one record per CDR3 protein. Of about 700,000 distinct CDR3 sequences listed, 45% are singletons.

Material: peripheral blood or thyroid tissue (not recorded which). The chain has TRBV10-3 and TRBJ1-2, with 7 positions matching TRBD1. The receptor's source is an adult man with Graves' disease, either hyperthyroidism or ophthalmopathy (not recorded which). Written as DNA, the CDR3 is TGTGCCATATTCGGGACAGATCGAGATGGCTACACCTTC. Protein: CAIFGTDRDGYTF.